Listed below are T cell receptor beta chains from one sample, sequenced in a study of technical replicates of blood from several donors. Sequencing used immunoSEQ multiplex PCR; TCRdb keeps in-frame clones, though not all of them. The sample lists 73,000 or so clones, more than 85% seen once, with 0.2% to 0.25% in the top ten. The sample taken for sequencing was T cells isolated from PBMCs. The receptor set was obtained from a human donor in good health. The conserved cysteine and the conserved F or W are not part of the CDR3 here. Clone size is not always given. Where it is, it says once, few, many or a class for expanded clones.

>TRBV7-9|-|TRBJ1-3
ASSQESSGNTIY
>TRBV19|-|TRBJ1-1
ASSRVAENTEAF
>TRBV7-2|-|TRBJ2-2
ASSLLAGGPTGELF
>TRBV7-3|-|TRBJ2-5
ASSLNREETQY
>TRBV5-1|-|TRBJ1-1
ASSLATGKMNTEAF
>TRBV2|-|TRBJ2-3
ASSPFGTQY
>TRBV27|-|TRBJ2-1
ASSRLARDEQF
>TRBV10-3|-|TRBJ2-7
AISENDRRSYEQY
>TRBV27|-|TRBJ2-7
ASSSAGLGEQY
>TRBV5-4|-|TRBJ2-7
ASSPDRGEGYEQY
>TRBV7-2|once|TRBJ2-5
ASSRTSGALRGQETQY
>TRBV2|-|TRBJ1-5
ASSSGDQPQH
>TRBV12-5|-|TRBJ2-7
ASGLRPGTSVAYEQY
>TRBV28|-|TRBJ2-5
ASSSGGRAQETQY
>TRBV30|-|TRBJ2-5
AWSSSGGRETQY
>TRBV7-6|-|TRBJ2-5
ASRSLLGEDGETQY
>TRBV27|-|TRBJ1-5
ATTGGTNQPQH
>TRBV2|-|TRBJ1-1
ASRDRPLDTEAF
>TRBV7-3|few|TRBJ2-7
ASSIGLAGNEQY
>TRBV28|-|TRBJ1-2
ATSLQGARGYT
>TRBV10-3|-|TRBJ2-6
AISESVWRTGALSGANVLT
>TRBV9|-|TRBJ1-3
ASSVAQVSGNTIY
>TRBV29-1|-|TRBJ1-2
SVEEGVYGYT
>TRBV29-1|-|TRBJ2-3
SVEGWREGADTQY
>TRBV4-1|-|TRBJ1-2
ASSQDGKREGYT
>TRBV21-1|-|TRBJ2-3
AGFTGGPYTQY
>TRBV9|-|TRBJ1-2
ASSVGDRGLGGYT
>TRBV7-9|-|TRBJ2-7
ASSTDRVPTYEQY
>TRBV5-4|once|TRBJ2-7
ASSGTHTYEQY
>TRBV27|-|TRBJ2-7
ASSPSLAGVQSSPSSYEQY
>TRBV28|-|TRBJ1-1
ASSLGSEAF
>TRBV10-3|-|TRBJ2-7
AISPISQGPSYEQY
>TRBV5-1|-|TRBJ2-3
ASSSLTASTDTQY
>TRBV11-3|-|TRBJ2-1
ASSSGQSSYNEQF
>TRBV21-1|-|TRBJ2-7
ASSKFLRSGEQY
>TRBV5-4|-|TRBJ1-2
ASSTNAGQLTNYGYT
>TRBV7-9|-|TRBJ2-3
ASSATSGTITDTQY
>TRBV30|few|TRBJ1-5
AWSPGTGQPQH
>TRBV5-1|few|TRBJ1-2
ASSLGTVYGYT
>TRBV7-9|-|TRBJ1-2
ASTPFGTGVDYGYT
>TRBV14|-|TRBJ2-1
ASSQRTSASYNEQF
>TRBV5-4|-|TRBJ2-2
ASSPPGTSGREGGGELF
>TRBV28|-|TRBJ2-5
ASSPGTGYGETQY
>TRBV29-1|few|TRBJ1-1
SAGTEGTEAF
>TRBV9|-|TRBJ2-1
ASSVDPLTRNEQF
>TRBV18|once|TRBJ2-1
ASSGEESSYNEQF
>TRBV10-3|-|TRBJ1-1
AISGDRATLEAF
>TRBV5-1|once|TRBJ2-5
ASNPSGGYQETQY
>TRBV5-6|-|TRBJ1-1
ASSLGWAGSTEAF